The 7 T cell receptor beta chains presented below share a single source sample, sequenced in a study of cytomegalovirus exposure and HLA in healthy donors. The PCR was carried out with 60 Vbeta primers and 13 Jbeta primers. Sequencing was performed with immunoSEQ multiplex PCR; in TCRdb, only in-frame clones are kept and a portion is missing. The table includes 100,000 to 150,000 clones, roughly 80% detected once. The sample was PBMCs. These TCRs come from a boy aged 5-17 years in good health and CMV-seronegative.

The CDR3 here is CAWSAGLAGSDTQYF. CDR3 nucleotides: TGTGCCTGGAGTGCGGGACTAGCGGGCTCAGATACGCAGTATTTT. This rearrangement joins TRBV30 to TRBJ2-3, with 12 bases matching TRBD2. The CDR3 totals 15 residues. With V trimmed by 1 base and J by 4 bases, 3 bases remained unmatched. Germline V gene lookup returns CDR1 GTSNPN and CDR2 SVGIG (reference sequence).

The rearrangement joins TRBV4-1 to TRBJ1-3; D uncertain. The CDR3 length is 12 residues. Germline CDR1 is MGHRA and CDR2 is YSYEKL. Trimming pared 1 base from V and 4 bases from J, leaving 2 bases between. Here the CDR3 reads CASSQVGNTIYF. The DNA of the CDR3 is TGCGCCAGCAGCCAAGTAGGAAACACCATATATTTT.

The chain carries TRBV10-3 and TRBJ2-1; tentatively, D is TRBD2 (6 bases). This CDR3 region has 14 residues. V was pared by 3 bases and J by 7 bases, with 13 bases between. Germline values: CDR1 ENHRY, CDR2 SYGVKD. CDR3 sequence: CAISETLGGNEQFF. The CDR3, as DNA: TGTGCCATCAGTGAAACTCTAGGAGGGAATGAGCAGTTCTTC.

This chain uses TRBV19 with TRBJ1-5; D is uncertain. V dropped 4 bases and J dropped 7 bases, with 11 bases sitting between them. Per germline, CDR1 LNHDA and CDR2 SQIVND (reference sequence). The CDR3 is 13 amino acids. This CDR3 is CASSTKLHQPQHF. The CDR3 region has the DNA TGTGCCAGTAGTACTAAACTACACCAGCCCCAGCATTTT.

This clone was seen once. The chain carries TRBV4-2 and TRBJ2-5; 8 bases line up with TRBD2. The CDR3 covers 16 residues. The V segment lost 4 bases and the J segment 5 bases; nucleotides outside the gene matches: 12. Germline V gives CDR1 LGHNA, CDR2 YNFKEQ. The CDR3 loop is CASSPKMAGGSETQYF. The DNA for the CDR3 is TGTGCCAGCAGCCCAAAGATGGCGGGAGGATCGGAGACCCAGTACTTC.

CDR3 amino acids: CASSLGTAYGYTF. For the CDR3, the DNA is TGTGCCAGCAGCCTCGGGACAGCTTATGGCTACACCTTC. The chain combines TRBV7-8 with TRBJ1-2; TRBD1 matches at 7 bases. Germline V CDR1 and CDR2: SGHVS, FQNEAQ. Unmatched junction bases numbered 5, after V lost 5 bases and J lost 5 bases. This CDR3 has 13 residues.

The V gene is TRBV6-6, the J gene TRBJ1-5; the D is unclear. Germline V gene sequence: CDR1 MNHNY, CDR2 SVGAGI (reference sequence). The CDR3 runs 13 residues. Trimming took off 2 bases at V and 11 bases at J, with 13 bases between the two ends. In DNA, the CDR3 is TGTGCCAGCAGTTACGTAGACGGAGAGGCCCAGCATTTT. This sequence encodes CASSYVDGEAQHF.